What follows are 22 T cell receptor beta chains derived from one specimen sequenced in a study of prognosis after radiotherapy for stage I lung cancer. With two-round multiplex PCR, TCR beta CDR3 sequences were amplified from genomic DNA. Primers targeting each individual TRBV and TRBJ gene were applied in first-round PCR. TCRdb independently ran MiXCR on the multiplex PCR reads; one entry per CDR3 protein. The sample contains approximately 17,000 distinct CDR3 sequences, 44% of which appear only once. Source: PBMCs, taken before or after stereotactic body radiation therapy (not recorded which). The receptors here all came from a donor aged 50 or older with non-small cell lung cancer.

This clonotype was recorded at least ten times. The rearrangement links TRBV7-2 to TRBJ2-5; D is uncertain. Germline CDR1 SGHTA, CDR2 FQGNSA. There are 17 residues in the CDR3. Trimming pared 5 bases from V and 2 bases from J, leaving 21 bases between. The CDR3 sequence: CASSELHAPGSQETQYF. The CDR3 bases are TGTGCCAGCAGCGAACTCCACGCGCCCGGCTCGCAAGAGACCCAGTACTTC.

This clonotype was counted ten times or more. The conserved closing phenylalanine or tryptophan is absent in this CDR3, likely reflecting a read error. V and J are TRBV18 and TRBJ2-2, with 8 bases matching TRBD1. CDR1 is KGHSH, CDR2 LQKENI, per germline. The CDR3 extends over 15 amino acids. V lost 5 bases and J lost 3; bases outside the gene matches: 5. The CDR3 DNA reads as TGTGCCAGCTCAGGACAGGGAAGGGACACCGGGGAGCTGTTTCTT. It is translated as CASSGQGRDTGELFL.

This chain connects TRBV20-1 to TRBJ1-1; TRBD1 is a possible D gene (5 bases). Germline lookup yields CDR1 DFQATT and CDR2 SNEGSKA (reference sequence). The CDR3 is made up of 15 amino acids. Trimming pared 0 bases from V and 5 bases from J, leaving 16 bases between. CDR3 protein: CSARDYRGRSTEAFF. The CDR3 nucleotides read TGCAGTGCTAGAGATTACCGGGGGAGGAGTACTGAAGCTTTCTTT.

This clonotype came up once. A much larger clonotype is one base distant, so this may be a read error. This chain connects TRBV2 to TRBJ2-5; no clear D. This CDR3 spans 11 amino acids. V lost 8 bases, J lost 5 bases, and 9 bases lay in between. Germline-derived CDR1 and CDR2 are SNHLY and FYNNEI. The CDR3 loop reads CASSRIETQYF. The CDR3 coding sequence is TGTGCCAGCTCACGAATCGAGACCCAGTACTTC.

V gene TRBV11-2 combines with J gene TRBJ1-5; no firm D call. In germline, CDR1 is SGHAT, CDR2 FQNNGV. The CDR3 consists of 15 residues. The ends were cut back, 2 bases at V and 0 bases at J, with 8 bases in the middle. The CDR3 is CASSLHADSNQPQHF. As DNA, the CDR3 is TGTGCCAGCAGCTTACACGCGGATAGCAATCAGCCCCAGCATTTT.

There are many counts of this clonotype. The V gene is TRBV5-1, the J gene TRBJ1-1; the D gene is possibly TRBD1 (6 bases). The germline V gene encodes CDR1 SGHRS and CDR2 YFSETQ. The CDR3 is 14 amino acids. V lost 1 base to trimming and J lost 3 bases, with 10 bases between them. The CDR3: CASSLWGPDTEAFF. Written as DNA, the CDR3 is TGCGCCAGCAGCTTGTGGGGGCCGGACACTGAAGCTTTCTTT. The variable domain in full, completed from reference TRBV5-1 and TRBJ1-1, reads KAGVTQTPRYLIKTRGQQVTLSCSPISGHRSVSWYQQTPGQGLQFLFEYFSETQRNKGNFPGRFSGRQFSNSRSEMNVSTLELGDSALYLCASSLWGPDTEAFFGQGTRLTVV.

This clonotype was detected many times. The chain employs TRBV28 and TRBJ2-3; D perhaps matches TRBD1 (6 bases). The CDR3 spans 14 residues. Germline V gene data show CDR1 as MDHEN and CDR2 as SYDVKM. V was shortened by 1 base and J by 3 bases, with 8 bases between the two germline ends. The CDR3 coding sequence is TGTGCCAGCAGTTTATTACAGGGAACAGATACGCAGTATTTT. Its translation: CASSLLQGTDTQYF.

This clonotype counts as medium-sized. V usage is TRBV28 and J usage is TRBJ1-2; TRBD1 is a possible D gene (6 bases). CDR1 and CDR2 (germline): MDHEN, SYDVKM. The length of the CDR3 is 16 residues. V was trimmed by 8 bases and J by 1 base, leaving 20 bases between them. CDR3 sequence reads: CASVERSGQYNYGYTF. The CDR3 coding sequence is TGTGCCAGCGTCGAGAGGAGTGGACAGTATAACTATGGCTACACCTTC.

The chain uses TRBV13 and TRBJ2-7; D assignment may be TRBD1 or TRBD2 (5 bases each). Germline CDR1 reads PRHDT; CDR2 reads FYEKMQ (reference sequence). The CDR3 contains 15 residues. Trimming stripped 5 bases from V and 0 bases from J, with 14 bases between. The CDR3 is CASSHRGSSSYEQYF. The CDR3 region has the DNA TGTGCCAGCAGCCACCGGGGCTCTAGCTCCTACGAGCAGTACTTC.

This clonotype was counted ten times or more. The CDR3 DNA reads TGTGCCAGCAGCTTTTCTTCAGGACAGATACAAGAGACCCAGTACTTC. Amino acid sequence: CASSFSSGQIQETQYF. The chain recombines TRBV11-3 with TRBJ2-5, with D tentatively TRBD1 (6 bases). The V end was cut by 3 bases, the J end by 2 bases, with 16 bases between. CDR1 SGHNT and CDR2 YENEEA come from the germline V gene. CDR3 length equals 16 residues.

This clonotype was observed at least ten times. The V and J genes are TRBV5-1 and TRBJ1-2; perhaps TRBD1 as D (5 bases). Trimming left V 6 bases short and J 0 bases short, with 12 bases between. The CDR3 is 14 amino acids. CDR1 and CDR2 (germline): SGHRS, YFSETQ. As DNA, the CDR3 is TGCGCCAGCACCCCGACAGTAGCTAACTATGGCTACACCTTC. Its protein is CASTPTVANYGYTF.

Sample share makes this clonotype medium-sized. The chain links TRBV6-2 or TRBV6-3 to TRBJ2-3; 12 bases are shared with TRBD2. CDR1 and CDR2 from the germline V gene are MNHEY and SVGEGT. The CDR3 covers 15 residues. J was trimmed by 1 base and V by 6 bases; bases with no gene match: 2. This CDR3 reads CASSWTSGGTDTQYF. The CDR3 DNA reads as TGTGCCAGCAGCTGGACTAGCGGGGGCACAGATACGCAGTATTTT.

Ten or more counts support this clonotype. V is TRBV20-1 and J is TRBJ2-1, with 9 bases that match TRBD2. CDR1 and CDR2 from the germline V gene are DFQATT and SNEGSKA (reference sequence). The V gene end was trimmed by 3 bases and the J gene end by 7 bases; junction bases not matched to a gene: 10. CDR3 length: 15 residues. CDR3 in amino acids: CSASSAGGRWNEQFF. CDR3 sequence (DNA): TGCAGTGCTAGCTCTGCGGGGGGGCGGTGGAATGAGCAGTTCTTC.

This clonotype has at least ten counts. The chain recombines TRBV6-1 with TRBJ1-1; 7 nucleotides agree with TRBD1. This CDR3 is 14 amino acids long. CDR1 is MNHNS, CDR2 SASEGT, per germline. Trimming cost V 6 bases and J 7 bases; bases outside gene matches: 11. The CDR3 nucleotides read TGTGCCAGCAGCCTCAACTCCCGACAGGGTGAAGCTTTCTTT. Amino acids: CASSLNSRQGEAFF.

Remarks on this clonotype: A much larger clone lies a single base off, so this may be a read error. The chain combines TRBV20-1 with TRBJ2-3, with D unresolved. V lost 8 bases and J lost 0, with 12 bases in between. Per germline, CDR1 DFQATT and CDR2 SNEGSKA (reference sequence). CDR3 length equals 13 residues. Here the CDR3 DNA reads TGCAGTTCTCTCCCCCTTAGCACAGATACGCAGTATTTT. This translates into CSSLPLSTDTQYF.

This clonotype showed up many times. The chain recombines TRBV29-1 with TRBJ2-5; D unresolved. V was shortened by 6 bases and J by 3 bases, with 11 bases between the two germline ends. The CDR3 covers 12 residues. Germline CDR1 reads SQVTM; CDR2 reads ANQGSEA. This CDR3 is CSVVLRKETQYF. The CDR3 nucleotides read TGCAGCGTCGTTTTAAGGAAAGAGACCCAGTACTTC.

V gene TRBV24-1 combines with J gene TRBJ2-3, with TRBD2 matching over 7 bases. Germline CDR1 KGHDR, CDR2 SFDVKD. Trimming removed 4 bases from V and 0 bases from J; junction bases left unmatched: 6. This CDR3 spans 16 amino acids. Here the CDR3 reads CATSDAGEISTDTQYF. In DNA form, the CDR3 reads TGTGCCACCAGTGACGCGGGAGAGATTAGCACAGATACGCAGTATTTT.

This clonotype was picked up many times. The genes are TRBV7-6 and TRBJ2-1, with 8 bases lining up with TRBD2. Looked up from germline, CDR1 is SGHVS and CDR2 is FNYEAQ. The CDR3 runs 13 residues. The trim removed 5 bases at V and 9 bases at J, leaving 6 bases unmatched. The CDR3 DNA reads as TGTGCCAGCAGCACAACGGGGGGGGGTGAGCAGTTCTTC. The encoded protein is CASSTTGGGEQFF.

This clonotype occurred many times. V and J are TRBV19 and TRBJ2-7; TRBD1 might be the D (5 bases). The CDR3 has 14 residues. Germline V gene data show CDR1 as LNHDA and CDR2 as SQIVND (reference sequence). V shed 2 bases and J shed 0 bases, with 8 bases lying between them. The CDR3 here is CASSIQGFSYEQYF. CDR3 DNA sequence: TGTGCCAGTAGTATACAGGGTTTCTCCTACGAGCAGTACTTC. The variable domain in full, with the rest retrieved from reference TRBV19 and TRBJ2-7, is DGGITQSPKYLFRKEGQNVTLSCEQNLNHDAMYWYRQDPGQGLRLIYYSQIVNDFQKGDIAEGYSVSREKKESFPLTVTSAQKNPTAFYLCASSIQGFSYEQYFGPGTRLTVT.

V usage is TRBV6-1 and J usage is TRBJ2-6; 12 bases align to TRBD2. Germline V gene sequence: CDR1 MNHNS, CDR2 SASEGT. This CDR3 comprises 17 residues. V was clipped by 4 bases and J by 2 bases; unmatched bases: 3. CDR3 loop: CASSGTSGTAGANVLTF. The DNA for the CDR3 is TGTGCCAGCAGTGGGACTAGCGGGACGGCTGGGGCCAACGTCCTGACTTTC.

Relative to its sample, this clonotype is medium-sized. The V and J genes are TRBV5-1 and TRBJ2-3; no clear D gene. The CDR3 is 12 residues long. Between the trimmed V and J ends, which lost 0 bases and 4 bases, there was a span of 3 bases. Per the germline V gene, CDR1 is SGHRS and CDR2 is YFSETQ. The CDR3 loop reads CASSLGADTQYF. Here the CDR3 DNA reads TGCGCCAGCAGCTTGGGGGCAGATACGCAGTATTTT.

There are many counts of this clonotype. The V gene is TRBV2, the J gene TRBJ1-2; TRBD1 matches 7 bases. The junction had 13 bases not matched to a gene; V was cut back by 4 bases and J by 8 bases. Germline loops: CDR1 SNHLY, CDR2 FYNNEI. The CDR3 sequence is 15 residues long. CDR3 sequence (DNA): TGTGCCAGCAGTGCCCCCGGGACAGCTTCCTGGGGCTACACCTTC. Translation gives CASSAPGTASWGYTF.